This T cell receptor (beta chain) was identified in a study of blood T cell repertoires in COVID-19. Turning to the study itself: The analysed material was cDNA or gDNA that came from T cells, B-cell-depleted T cells, or PBMCs.

V lost 3 bases and J lost 2; bases outside the gene matches: 10. CDR3 length: 17 amino acids. Germline loops: CDR1 LGHNA, CDR2 YNFKEQ. The table came from immunoSEQ multiplex PCR; TCRdb's copy has only in-frame clones and leaves some out. The profile shows 410,000 or so clones, approximately 91% of them singletons. The chain combines TRBV4-2 with TRBJ2-3; the match to TRBD2 covers 8 bases. The sequencing sample was made of peripheral blood. The origin of this receptor is a woman aged 40 to 50 with COVID-19, enrolled during active disease. The CDR3 is CASSHGGGLDFTDTQYF. CDR3 in DNA: TGTGCCAGCAGCCACGGCGGGGGGCTAGATTTCACAGATACGCAGTATTTT.